One T cell receptor (beta chain) is described in this entry. The antigen is not known. The data are from a study of primary melanoma T cells and metastatic recurrence. At the level of the study: Primary melanomas here were stage T2 to T4, over 1 mm thick. Overall study results and limits: Combined with tumor thickness, T-cell fraction reportedly beat other histopathological additions.

Sequencing was performed with immunoSEQ multiplex PCR; in TCRdb, only in-frame clones are kept and a portion is missing. The data hold about 2,300 clones, with approximately 71% observed a single time. The CDR3 covers 15 residues. CDR1 and CDR2 from the germline V gene are SGHRS and YFSETQ. V dropped 0 bases and J dropped 1 base, with 10 bases sitting between them. The chain has TRBV5-1 and TRBJ1-1, with D hard to call. The material sequenced was melanoma tumor tissue. This receptor was identified in a human donor with melanoma. The CDR3 sequence: CASSLVGGSNTEAFF. CDR3 in DNA: TGCGCCAGCAGCTTGGTAGGAGGGTCGAACACTGAAGCTTTCTTT.